This note documents a single TCR beta chain sequence. The sample comes from a study of T-cell reconstitution after alpha-beta-depleted transplantation in children. Unique molecular identifiers tagged the TCRbeta library. TCRdb used MiXCR to reprocess the PCR reads, holding one entry per CDR3 protein. The sample shows fewer than 550,000 distinct CDR3 sequences, roughly 17% of them seen only once. With V trimmed by 3 bases and J by 9 bases, 14 bases remained unmatched. CDR1 and CDR2 (germline): SGHNT, YENEEA. The CDR3 has 17 amino acids. V gene TRBV11-3 combines with J gene TRBJ2-1, with TRBD2 identical over 10 bases. Sample: PBMCs, mostly from graft donor cells, taken 360 days after TCRalphabeta/CD19-depleted stem cell transplant. This sequence was found in a boy younger than two who had a stem cell transplant for Wiskott-Aldrich syndrome, so the T cells may come from the graft donor. CDR3 sequence (DNA): TGTGCCAGCAGCTTGGGGTTCCTAGCGGGAGAGATTGGTGAGCAGTTCTTC. The encoded protein is CASSLGFLAGEIGEQFF.